This T cell receptor beta chain was sequenced in a study of beta chain features in type 1 diabetes. Broader study findings: Shortening that was moderate but significant affected the TCRB CDR3s of Type 1 diabetes patients in all four CD4+ subsets.

Notes on this clone: Its antigen remains unidentified.

The germline V gene has CDR1 SGHNT and CDR2 YYREEE (reference sequence). This CDR3 comprises 15 residues. Unmatched junction bases numbered 10, after V lost 5 bases and J lost 6 bases. Sequenced material consisted of expressed TCRB transcripts (all of the isolated RNA was reverse transcribed). Only in-frame clones appear in the TCRdb table, and some are missing; sequencing was by immunoSEQ multiplex PCR. The table lists 810,000 or so clones, 15% to 20% of them singletons, with 0.02% to 0.03% in the top ten. The rearrangement joins TRBV5-4 to TRBJ2-1, with 8 bases fitting TRBD2. The TCR sequence derives from a woman aged 18-35 years in good health. Sequences were obtained from naive CD4+ T cells from blood. DNA for the CDR3: TGTGCCAGCAGAACCGGGACTAGTTCTGTCAATGAGCAGTTCTTC. Its protein is CASRTGTSSVNEQFF.